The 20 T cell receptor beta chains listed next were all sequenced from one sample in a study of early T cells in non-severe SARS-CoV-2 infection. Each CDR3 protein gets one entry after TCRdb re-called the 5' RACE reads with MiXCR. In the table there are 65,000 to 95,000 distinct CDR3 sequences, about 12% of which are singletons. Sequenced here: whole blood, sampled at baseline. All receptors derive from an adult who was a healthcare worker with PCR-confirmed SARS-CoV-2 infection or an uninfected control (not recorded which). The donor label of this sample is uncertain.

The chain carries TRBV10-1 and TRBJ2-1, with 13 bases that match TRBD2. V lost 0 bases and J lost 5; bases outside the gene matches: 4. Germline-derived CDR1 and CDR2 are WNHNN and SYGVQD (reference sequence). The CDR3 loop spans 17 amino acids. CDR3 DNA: TGCGCCAGCAGTGAGTCCTCGGGACTAGCGGGAAACAATGAGCAGTTCTTC. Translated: CASSESSGLAGNNEQFF.

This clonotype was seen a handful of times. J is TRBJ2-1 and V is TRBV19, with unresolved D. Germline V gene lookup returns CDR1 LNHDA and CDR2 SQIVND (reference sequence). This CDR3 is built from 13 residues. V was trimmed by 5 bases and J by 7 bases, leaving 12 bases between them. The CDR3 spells CASSEYGYNEQFF. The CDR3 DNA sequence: TGTGCCAGTAGTGAATATGGTTATAATGAGCAGTTCTTC.

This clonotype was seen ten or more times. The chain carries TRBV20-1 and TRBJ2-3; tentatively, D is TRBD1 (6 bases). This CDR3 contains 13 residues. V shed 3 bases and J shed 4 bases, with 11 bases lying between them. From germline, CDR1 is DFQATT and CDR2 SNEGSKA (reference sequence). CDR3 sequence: CSASVQGADTQYF. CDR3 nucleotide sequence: TGCAGTGCTAGTGTACAGGGCGCAGATACGCAGTATTTT.

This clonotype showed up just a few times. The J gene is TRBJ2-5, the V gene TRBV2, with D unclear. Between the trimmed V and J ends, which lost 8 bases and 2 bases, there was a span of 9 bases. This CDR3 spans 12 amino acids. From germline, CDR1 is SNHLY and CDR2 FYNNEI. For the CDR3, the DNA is TGTGCCAGCGGACCCTTACAAGAGACCCAGTACTTC. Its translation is CASGPLQETQYF.

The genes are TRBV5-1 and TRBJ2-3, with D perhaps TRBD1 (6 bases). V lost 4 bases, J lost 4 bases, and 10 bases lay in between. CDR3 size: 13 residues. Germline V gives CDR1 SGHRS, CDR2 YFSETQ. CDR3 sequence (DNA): TGCGCCAGCAGCCAACAGGGATCAGATACGCAGTATTTT. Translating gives CASSQQGSDTQYF. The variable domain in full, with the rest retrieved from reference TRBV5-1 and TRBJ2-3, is KAGVTQTPRYLIKTRGQQVTLSCSPISGHRSVSWYQQTPGQGLQFLFEYFSETQRNKGNFPGRFSGRQFSNSRSEMNVSTLELGDSALYLCASSQQGSDTQYFGPGTRLTVL.

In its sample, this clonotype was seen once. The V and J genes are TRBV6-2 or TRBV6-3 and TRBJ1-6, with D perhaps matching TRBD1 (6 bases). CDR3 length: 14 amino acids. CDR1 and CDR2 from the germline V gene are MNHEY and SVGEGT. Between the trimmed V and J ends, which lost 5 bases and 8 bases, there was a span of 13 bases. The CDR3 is CASSDPGQYSPLHF. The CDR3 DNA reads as TGTGCCAGCAGTGACCCAGGACAGTATTCACCCCTCCACTTT.

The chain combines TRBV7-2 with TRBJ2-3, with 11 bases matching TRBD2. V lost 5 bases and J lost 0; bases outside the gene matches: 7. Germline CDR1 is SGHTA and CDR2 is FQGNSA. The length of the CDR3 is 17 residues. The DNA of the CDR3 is TGTGCCAGCAGCGATAGACTAGCGGGGATAAGCACAGATACGCAGTATTTT. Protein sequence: CASSDRLAGISTDTQYF.

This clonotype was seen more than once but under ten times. CDR3 sequence (DNA): TGTGCTAGTGGTCTCCACTTGGGCACCATATATTTT. This gives the protein CASGLHLGTIYF. V and J are TRBV12-5 and TRBJ1-3; unclear D gene. Germline assignment: CDR1 LGHNT and CDR2 FRNRAP. V was cut by 5 bases and J by 9 bases, with 11 bases left in between. The CDR3 runs 12 residues.

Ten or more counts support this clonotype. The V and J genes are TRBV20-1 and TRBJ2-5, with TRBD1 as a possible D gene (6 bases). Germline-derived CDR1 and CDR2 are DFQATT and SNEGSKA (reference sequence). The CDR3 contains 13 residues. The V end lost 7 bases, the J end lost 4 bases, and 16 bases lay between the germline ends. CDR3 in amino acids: CSVPGTIGETQYF. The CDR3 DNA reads TGCAGTGTACCCGGGACAATCGGAGAGACCCAGTACTTC.

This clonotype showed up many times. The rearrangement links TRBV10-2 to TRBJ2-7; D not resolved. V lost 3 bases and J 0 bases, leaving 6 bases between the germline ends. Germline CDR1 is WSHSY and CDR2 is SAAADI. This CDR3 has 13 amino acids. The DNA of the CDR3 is TGCGCCAGCAGTGACGGCCGCTCCTACGAGCAGTACTTC. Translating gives CASSDGRSYEQYF.

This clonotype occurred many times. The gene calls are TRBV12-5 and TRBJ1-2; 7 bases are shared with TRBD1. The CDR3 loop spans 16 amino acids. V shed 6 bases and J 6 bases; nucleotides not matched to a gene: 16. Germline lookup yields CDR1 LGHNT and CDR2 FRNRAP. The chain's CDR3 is CASGSPPLGQEDGYTF. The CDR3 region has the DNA TGTGCTAGTGGCTCACCACCACTAGGACAGGAGGATGGCTACACCTTC.

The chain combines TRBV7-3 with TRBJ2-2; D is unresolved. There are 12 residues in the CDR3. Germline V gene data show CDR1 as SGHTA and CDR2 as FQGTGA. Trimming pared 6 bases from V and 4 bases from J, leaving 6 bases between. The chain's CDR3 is CASRAPTGELFF. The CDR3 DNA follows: TGTGCCAGCAGGGCACCCACCGGGGAGCTGTTTTTT. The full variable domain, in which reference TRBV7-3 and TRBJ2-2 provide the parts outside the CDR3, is GAGVSQTPSNKVTEKGKYVELRCDPISGHTALYWYRQSLGQGPEFLIYFQGTGAADDSGLPNDRFFAVRPEGSVSTLKIQRTERGDSAVYLCASRAPTGELFFGEGSRLTVL.

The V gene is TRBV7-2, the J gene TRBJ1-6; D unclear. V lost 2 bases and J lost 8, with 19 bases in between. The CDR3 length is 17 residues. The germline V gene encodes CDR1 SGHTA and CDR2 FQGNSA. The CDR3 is CASSLFPPRGRDSPLHF. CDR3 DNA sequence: TGTGCCAGCAGCTTATTTCCCCCCCGGGGTCGGGATTCACCCCTCCACTTT.

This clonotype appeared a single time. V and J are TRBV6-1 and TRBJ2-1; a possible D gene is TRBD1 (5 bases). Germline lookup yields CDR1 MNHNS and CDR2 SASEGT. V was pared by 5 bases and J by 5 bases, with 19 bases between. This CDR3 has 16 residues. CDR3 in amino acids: CASSPLRQGRNNEQFF. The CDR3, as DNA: TGTGCCAGCAGTCCCCTAAGGCAGGGTAGGAACAATGAGCAGTTCTTC.

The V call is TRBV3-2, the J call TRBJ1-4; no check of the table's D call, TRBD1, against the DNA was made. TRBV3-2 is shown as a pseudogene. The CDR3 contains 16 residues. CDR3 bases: TGTGCCAGCAGCCAAGATGGGCAGGGGTCCTATGAAAAACTGTTTTTT. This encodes CASSQDGQGSYEKLFF.

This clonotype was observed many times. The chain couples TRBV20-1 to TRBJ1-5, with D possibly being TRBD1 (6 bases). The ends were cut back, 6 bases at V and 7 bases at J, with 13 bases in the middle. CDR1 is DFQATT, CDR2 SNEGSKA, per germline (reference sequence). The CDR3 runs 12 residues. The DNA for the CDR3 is TGCAGTGCGGGGGGGGCTGGACAGCCCCAGCATTTT. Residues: CSAGGAGQPQHF.

CDR3 sequence reads: CASSTTGDGNQPQHF. CDR3 nucleotides: TGTGCCAGCAGCACTACAGGGGACGGCAATCAGCCCCAGCATTTT. The chain joins TRBV12-3 or TRBV12-4 to TRBJ1-5; 7 bases match TRBD1. The CDR3 spans 15 residues. Trimming took 6 bases from V and 2 from J; bases not matched to a gene: 7.

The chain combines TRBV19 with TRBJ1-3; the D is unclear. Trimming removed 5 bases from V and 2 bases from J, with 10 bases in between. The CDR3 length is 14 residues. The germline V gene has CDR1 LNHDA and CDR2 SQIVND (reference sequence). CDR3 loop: CASSYDMTGNTIYF. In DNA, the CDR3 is TGTGCCAGTAGTTACGACATGACTGGAAACACCATATATTTT.

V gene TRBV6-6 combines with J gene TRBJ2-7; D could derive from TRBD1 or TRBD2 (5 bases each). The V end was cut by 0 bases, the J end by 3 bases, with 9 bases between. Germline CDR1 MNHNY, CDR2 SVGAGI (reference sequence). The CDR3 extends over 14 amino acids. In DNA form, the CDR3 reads TGTGCCAGCAGTTACTCAGGGACGGACTACGAGCAGTACTTC. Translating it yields CASSYSGTDYEQYF.

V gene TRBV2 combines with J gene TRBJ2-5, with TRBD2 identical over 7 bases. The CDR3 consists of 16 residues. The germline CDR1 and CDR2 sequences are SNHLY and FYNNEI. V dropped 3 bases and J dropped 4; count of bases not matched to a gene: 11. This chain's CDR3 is CASSEKSGRARETQYF. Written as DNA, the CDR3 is TGTGCCAGCAGTGAGAAATCAGGGAGGGCGAGAGAGACCCAGTACTTC.